This is a list of T cell receptor beta chains from one sample in a study of T cell responses to AZD1222 COVID-19 vaccine. Clones were sequenced by immunoSEQ multiplex PCR, and TCRdb holds only the in-frame ones, with some missing. This sample has over 150,000 clones, with about nine tenths found just once. The sample consisted of peripheral blood, taken on day 0 of AZD1222 vaccination. Receptor source: an adult in good health. Each CDR3 is given with its conserved first and last residue. The D gene is left open where the match is weak. Size tells how often a clone was seen (once, few, many) or the class of an expanded clone, and some rows leave it out.

TRBJ2-1 NA TRBD2 TRBV19 TGTGCCAGTGGCCTTGGCGGGGGGGCCCTTGAGCAGTTCTTC CASGLGGGALEQFF
TRBJ2-1 NA TRBD2 TRBV6-2/TRBV6-3 TGTGCCAGCAGTTATCCCGGGACTAGCGTAGTTGTTGAGCAGTTCTTC CASSYPGTSVVVEQFF
TRBJ1-2 once TRBD1 TRBV5-8 TGTGCCAGCAGCCGCCGGACAGGCGTCTATGGCTACACCTTC CASSRRTGVYGYTF
TRBJ1-5 NA TRBD1 TRBV5-1 TGCGCCAGCAGCTTGACAGGGGGAAGCAATCAGCCCCAGCATTTT CASSLTGGSNQPQHF
TRBJ2-3 NA NA TRBV3-1/TRBV3-2 TGTGCCAGCAGCCGTACCCACAGGGCTGATACGCAGTATTTT CASSRTHRADTQYF
TRBJ1-1 NA NA TRBV5-5 TGTGCCAGCAGCCCGGAGGGTTCACCTGAAGCTTTCTTT CASSPEGSPEAFF
TRBJ2-1 NA NA TRBV4-1 TGCGCCAGCAGCCCAACAGGGACCCCGGGCGGCGAGCAGTTCTTC CASSPTGTPGGEQFF
TRBJ1-2 NA NA TRBV3-1/TRBV3-2 TGTGCCAGCAGCCAAGAATTCGTGACAGTTATCTATGGCTACACCTTC CASSQEFVTVIYGYTF
TRBJ1-1 once TRBD1 TRBV12-3/TRBV12-4 TGTGCCAGCAGGCACGACAGGGGATGGGAAGCTTTCTTT CASRHDRGWEAFF
TRBJ1-5 NA TRBD1 TRBV6-5 TGTGCCAGCAGGGAGGACAGGTATCAGCCCCAGCATTTT CASREDRYQPQHF
TRBJ1-2 NA TRBD1 TRBV3-1/TRBV3-2 TGTGCCAGCAGCCAAGGGACAGGGGTAGGCTACACCTTC CASSQGTGVGYTF